The 14 T cell receptor beta chains listed next were all sequenced from one sample in a study of blood T cell repertoires in COVID-19. The assay was immunoSEQ multiplex PCR, and TCRdb's table has in-frame clones only and misses some. The sample has around 140,000 clones; roughly 91% are singletons. Sample: peripheral blood. The receptors derive from a man aged 60 to 69 with active or convalescent COVID-19.

The rearrangement uses TRBV19 and TRBJ1-6; D uncertain. The CDR3 extends over 16 amino acids. Germline CDR1 reads LNHDA; CDR2 reads SQIVND (reference sequence). The V gene lost 3 bases and the J gene lost 3 bases, with 12 bases spanning the gap. The CDR3, as DNA: TGTGCCAGTAGTATCGGCGGAGATTTCTATAATTCACCCCTCCACTTT. Its protein product is CASSIGGDFYNSPLHF.

The rearrangement links TRBV7-8 to TRBJ2-7, with 13 positions matching TRBD2. The germline V gene has CDR1 SGHVS and CDR2 FQNEAQ. Trimming removed 6 bases from V and 6 bases from J; junction bases left unmatched: 17. The CDR3 is 18 residues long. The CDR3 is CASSRRGTGTSGKGEQYF. The CDR3 DNA reads as TGTGCCAGCAGTCGACGGGGGACCGGGACTAGCGGGAAGGGCGAGCAGTACTTC.

J is TRBJ2-1 and V is TRBV3-1 (or the pseudogene TRBV3-2), with TRBD2 matching 8 bases. The V gene's germline CDR1 is LGHDT and CDR2 YNNKEL (reference sequence). Trimming took 2 bases from V and 7 from J; bases not matched to a gene: 10. CDR3 length: 16 residues. CDR3: CASSQRGGATGNEQFF. The CDR3 nucleotides are TGTGCCAGCAGCCAACGGGGGGGAGCCACCGGAAATGAGCAGTTCTTC.

This chain uses TRBV18 with TRBJ2-1; 7 bases line up with TRBD1. The CDR3 length is 13 residues. Germline V gives CDR1 KGHSH, CDR2 LQKENI. Germline trimming cut 2 bases from V and 10 bases from J; bases unmatched to any gene: 5. The CDR3 bases are TGTGCCAGCTCACCAGCCATACAGGGGGAGCAGTTCTTC. Its protein product is CASSPAIQGEQFF.

The V and J genes are TRBV6-5 and TRBJ1-2; possible D gene TRBD1, 5 bases. Between the trimmed V and J ends, which lost 5 bases and 4 bases, there was a span of 14 bases. Germline CDR1 is MNHEY and CDR2 is SVGAGI. The CDR3 sequence is 14 residues long. The CDR3 DNA reads as TGTGCCAGCAGTAAGGGGCCCGAAGCCTATGGCTACACCTTC. Residues: CASSKGPEAYGYTF.

The table lists this clone with a count of one. The chain joins TRBV19 to TRBJ1-5, with 7 bases lining up with TRBD1. Germline CDR1 and CDR2: LNHDA and SQIVND (reference sequence). This CDR3 region has 14 residues. Trimming cost V 1 base and J 11 bases; bases outside gene matches: 8. The DNA of the CDR3 is TGTGCCAGTAGTATAGCCCGTGGACAGGCGGCCCAGCATTTT. Protein sequence: CASSIARGQAAQHF.

The chain joins TRBV19 to TRBJ2-3, with 7 bases lining up with TRBD2. V was pared by 10 bases and J by 2 bases, with 6 bases of the junction left unmatched. CDR1 is LNHDA and CDR2 is SQIVND in the germline V gene (reference sequence). This CDR3 is built from 13 residues. The CDR3 region has the DNA TGTGCCACCTCAGCGGGGCTCACAGATACGCAGTATTTT. Translation: CATSAGLTDTQYF.

This chain links TRBV21-1 with TRBJ2-7; TRBD1 is taken as the D call from the table, unchecked against the DNA. TRBV21-1 is classified as a pseudogene. The CDR3 sequence is 18 residues long. The chain's CDR3 is CASSKVGKGGQGFYEQYF. CDR3 sequence (DNA): TGTGCCAGCAGCAAAGTGGGTAAAGGGGGACAGGGGTTTTACGAGCAGTACTTC.

CDR3 nucleotides: TGCGCCAGCGTGTCTGGGGAGGACTATGGCTACACCTTC. Encoded protein: CASVSGEDYGYTF. V gene TRBV10-2 combines with J gene TRBJ1-2; D is uncertain. The CDR3 is 13 residues long. V was trimmed by 8 bases and J by 3 bases, leaving 13 bases between them. CDR1 and CDR2 from the germline V gene are WSHSY and SAAADI.

This clone occurred once. This sequence joins TRBV10-3 and TRBJ2-7, with D tentatively TRBD1 (5 bases). The CDR3 runs 15 residues. V gave up 0 bases and J gave up 1 base, with 10 bases separating them. CDR1 and CDR2 from the germline V gene are ENHRY and SYGVKD. Here the CDR3 DNA reads TGTGCCATCAGTGAGTCCGAAAGACAGTCCTACGAGCAGTACTTC. It is translated as CAISESERQSYEQYF.

J is TRBJ2-7 and V is TRBV6-1; D may be TRBD2 (5 bases). This CDR3 contains 14 residues. Germline values: CDR1 MNHNS, CDR2 SASEGT. V was cut by 1 base and J by 3 bases, with 10 bases left in between. The CDR3 protein is CASSEVNGLYEQYF. DNA for the CDR3: TGTGCCAGCAGTGAAGTCAATGGACTCTACGAGCAGTACTTC.

The chain employs TRBV28 and TRBJ2-3, with a tentative D call TRBD1 (5 bases). The V end lost 7 bases, the J end lost 4 bases, and 18 bases lay between the germline ends. This CDR3 contains 15 residues. Per the germline V gene, CDR1 is MDHEN and CDR2 is SYDVKM. The CDR3 DNA reads as TGTGCCAGCACCCTGCTTGGGGCGCAGGCAGATACGCAGTATTTT. Amino acid sequence: CASTLLGAQADTQYF.

The chain carries TRBV5-1 and TRBJ2-5, with TRBD2 identical over 15 bases. Germline-derived CDR1 and CDR2 are SGHRS and YFSETQ. The CDR3 loop spans 16 amino acids. Trimming took 4 bases from V and 1 from J; bases not matched to a gene: 2. This chain's CDR3 is CASSAGLAGGQETQYF. The CDR3 DNA sequence: TGCGCCAGCAGCGCGGGACTAGCGGGGGGCCAAGAGACCCAGTACTTC.

The chain carries TRBV3-1 (or the pseudogene TRBV3-2) and TRBJ2-2, with 11 bases lining up with TRBD2. CDR1 is LGHDT, CDR2 YNNKEL, per germline (reference sequence). The CDR3 spans 18 residues. Trimming took 1 base from V and 0 from J; bases not matched to a gene: 4. In DNA, the CDR3 is TGTGCCAGCAGCCAAGTGACACTAGCGGGAGCGAACACCGGGGAGCTGTTTTTT. This gives the protein CASSQVTLAGANTGELFF.